This T cell receptor beta chain was recorded in a study of T-cell reconstitution after alpha-beta-depleted transplantation in children. Regarding the study as a whole: Several hundred expanded graft clones reportedly were the source of alpha-beta T cells about two months after transplant. Surviving thymic progenitors and recipient T cells were the source of high TCRbeta diversity at day 60 in some patients.

Using unique molecular identifiers, the investigators prepared the TCRbeta library. One entry per CDR3 protein results from TCRdb running MiXCR on the PCR reads. The table lists some 290,000 distinct CDR3 sequences, approximately 23% of them singletons. Points on this clonotype: Its antigen remains unidentified.

The V and J ends lost 3 bases and 0 bases, in that order; junction bases with no gene match: 5. CDR3 length: 16 amino acids. Germline-derived CDR1 and CDR2 are SGHNT and YENEEA. The rearrangement links TRBV11-3 to TRBJ2-1; 7 nucleotides match TRBD2. Sequencing was performed on PBMCs, mostly from graft donor cells, taken 180 days after TCRalphabeta/CD19-depleted stem cell transplant. The TCR was taken from a male patient between 10 and 17 years old who had a stem cell transplant for acute lymphoblastic leukemia, so the T cells may come from the graft donor. CDR3 sequence (DNA): TGTGCCAGCAGCTTCCAGCGCGGGGGCTCCTACAATGAGCAGTTCTTC. Its protein is CASSFQRGGSYNEQFF.